This is a list of T cell receptor beta chains from one sample in a study of response to subunit inactivated influenza vaccine. In TCRdb, the RT-PCR reads were re-called with MiXCR into one record per CDR3 protein. The table lists 500,000 to 600,000 distinct CDR3 sequences, 13% to 15% of them singletons, with roughly 11% in the top ten. The sequences come from PBMCs from blood, collected approximately 12 days after vaccination. All receptors derive from a man aged 45-60 years who received an inactivated influenza vaccine. Each CDR3 is given without its conserved first and last residue. Each record gives: V gene, J gene, CDR3 protein.

TRBV24-1	TRBJ1-2	ATSGADRGLYGYT
TRBV12-3/TRBV12-4	TRBJ2-3	ASRTGTGGSTDTQY
TRBV7-2	TRBJ1-6	ASSSSGTGNSPLH
TRBV11-2	TRBJ2-1	ASSLWGSYNEQF
TRBV12-3/TRBV12-4	TRBJ2-1	ASRGQGATYNEQF
TRBV12-3/TRBV12-4	TRBJ2-7	ASSLSLALPYEQY
TRBV12-3/TRBV12-4	TRBJ2-5	ASSPRGVETQY
TRBV20-1	TRBJ2-1	SARALAGINEQF
TRBV4-1	TRBJ2-4	ASSPTSGQGRN
TRBV20-1	TRBJ2-7	SARDPRVVENEQY
TRBV12-3/TRBV12-4	TRBJ2-2	ASSRDSRSVGLF
TRBV7-9	TRBJ2-7	ASSYGTGYEQY
TRBV10-3	TRBJ2-3	AISATSGTTDTQY
TRBV20-1	TRBJ2-5	SARGRGQGETQY
TRBV7-3	TRBJ1-2	ASSADGNYGYT